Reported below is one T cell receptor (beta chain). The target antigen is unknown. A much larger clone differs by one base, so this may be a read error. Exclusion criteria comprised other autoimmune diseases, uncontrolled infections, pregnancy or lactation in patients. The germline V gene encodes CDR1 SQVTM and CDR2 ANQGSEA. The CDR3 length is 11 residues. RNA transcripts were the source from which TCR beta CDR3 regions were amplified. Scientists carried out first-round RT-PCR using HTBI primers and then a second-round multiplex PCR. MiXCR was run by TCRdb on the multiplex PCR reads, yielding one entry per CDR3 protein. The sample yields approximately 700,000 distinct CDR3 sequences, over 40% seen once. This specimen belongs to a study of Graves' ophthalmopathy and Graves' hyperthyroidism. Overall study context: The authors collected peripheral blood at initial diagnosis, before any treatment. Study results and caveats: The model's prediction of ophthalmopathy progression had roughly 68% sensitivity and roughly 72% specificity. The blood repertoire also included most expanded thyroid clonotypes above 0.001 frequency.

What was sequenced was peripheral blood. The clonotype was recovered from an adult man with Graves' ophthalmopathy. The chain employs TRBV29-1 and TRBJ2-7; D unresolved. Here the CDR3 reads CSVEGTYGQYF. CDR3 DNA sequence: TGCAGCGTTGAGGGAACCTACGGGCAGTACTTC.